The present entry profiles one TCR beta chain with its context. Its antigen is undetermined. Germline loops: CDR1 SGHNT, CDR2 YENEEA. This CDR3 has 15 amino acids. The V gene end was trimmed by 4 bases and the J gene end by 6 bases; junction bases not matched to a gene: 11. This record belongs to a study of tumor-infiltrating lymphocytes in localized non-small cell lung cancer. Study details: Some samples were collected after neoadjuvant chemotherapy; smokers, never-smokers and several histologies were included.

The table came from immunoSEQ multiplex PCR; TCRdb's copy has only in-frame clones and leaves some out. The repertoire consists of some 7,100 clones, with around 60% occurring once and the leading ten covering around an eighth. Regarding the study as a whole: Higher tumor T cell infiltration than in uninvolved lung was supported by TCRbeta sequencing. TCR sequencing covered a subset of patients with enough tissue. IM1 and IM2 tumors showed no difference in T-cell fraction.

This TCR came from a human donor with non-small cell lung cancer. Input material: uninvolved lung tissue not adjacent to the tumor. The chain couples TRBV11-3 to TRBJ1-1; 7 bases agree with TRBD1. Here the CDR3 DNA reads TGTGCCAGCAGCTCGACGACAGGGAATTTCGCTGAAGCTTTCTTT. The encoded protein is CASSSTTGNFAEAFF.